The subject of this entry is one TCR beta chain. Profiled with immunoSEQ multiplex PCR; TCRdb holds only in-frame clones, not every one. The sample shows approximately 180,000 clones, more than 80% of them seen only once. The sample is drawn from a study of blood T cell repertoires in COVID-19. Study details: Sites in the United States, Italy and Spain provided acute and convalescent COVID-19 samples.

Cohort 3 donors counted as recovered after two negative PCRs, clearance, or resolved symptoms. V was clipped by 1 base and J by 5 bases, with 15 bases between them. The CDR3 is 15 amino acids. CDR1 is SQVTM, CDR2 ANQGSEA, per germline. The sequenced material came from PBMCs or T cells enriched from blood (not recorded which). The V gene is TRBV29-1, the J gene TRBJ2-1, with D possibly being TRBD2 (5 bases). This receptor was taken from a man aged 35 to 55 who had recovered from COVID-19. For the CDR3, the DNA is TGCAGCGTTGAAGCATCGGGGTCCAGGCACAATGAGCAGTTCTTC. The encoded protein is CSVEASGSRHNEQFF.